Here is one T cell receptor (beta chain) with its context. Antigen: not known. Measured with immunoSEQ multiplex PCR; TCRdb has only the in-frame clones, and not every one. Of around 84,000 clones in the sample, about 82% were seen once. The data are from a study of T cell responses to AZD1222 COVID-19 vaccine. Study-level points and caveats: Close to half of all spike-specific TCRs reportedly target regions of the variants that are unmutated. A rise in Spike-specific TCR breadth and depth followed two AZD1222 doses. It was only after the peak T cell response that any repertoires were sampled. White British donors predominated, females outnumbered males, and clonal diversity was possibly underestimated.

The sequences come from peripheral blood, collected on day 0 of AZD1222 vaccination. This TCR was recovered from an adult in good health.

DNA of the CDR3: TGTGCCTGGAGCCAGAAGACAGGGTTCGCTGAAAAACTGTTTTTT. Residues: CAWSQKTGFAEKLFF. The chain has TRBV30 and TRBJ1-4; TRBD1 agrees at 7 bases. V lost 3 bases, J lost 7 bases, and 11 bases stayed unmatched. Per the germline V gene, CDR1 is GTSNPN and CDR2 is SVGIG (reference sequence). The CDR3 is made up of 15 amino acids.